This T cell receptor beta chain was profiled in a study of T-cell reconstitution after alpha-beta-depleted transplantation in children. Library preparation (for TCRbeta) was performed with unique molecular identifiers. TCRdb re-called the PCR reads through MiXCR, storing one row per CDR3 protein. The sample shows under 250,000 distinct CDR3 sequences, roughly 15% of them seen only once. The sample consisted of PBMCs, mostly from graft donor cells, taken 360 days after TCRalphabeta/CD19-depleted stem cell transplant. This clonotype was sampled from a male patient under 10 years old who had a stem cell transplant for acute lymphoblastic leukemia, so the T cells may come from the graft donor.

CDR3 DNA sequence: TGTGCCAGCACCGCCGGACTAGCTAGAACAGATACGCAGTATTTT. This translates into CASTAGLARTDTQYF. The J gene is TRBJ2-3, the V gene TRBV7-2, with 8 bases matching TRBD2. The J segment lost 3 bases and the V segment lost 7 bases, leaving 9 bases of the junction unmatched. Per germline, CDR1 SGHTA and CDR2 FQGNSA. The length of the CDR3 is 15 residues.